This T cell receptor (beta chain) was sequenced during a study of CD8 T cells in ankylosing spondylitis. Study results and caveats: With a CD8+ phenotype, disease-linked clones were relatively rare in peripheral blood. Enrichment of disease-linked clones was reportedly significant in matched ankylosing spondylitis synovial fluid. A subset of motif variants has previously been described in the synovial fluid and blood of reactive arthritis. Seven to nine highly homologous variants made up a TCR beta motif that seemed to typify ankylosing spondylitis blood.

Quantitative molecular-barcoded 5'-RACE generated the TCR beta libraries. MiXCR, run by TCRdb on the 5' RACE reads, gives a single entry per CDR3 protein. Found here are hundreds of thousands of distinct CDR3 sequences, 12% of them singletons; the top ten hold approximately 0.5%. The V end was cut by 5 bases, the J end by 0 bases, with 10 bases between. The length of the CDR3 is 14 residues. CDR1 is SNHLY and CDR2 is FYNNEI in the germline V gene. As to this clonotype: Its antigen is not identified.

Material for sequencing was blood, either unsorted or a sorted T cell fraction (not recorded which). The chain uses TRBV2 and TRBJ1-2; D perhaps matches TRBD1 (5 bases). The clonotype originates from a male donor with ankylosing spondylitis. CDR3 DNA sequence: TGTGCCAGCAGTCTCCAACAGGCTAACTATGGCTACACCTTC. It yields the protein CASSLQQANYGYTF.